The rows below give T cell receptor beta chains drawn from one sample of a study of blood T cells in healthy people across ages. Using its own MiXCR run on the 5' RACE reads, TCRdb lists one record per CDR3 protein. The sample lists some 1 million distinct CDR3 sequences, 40% to 45% occurring once. Source material: blood. The origin of the receptors is a woman aged 60-75 years in good health. Both conserved end residues are part of each CDR3. The order of the fields is J gene, V gene, CDR3 protein.

TRBJ1-2	TRBV6-1	CASDEGGRRYGYTF
TRBJ2-1	TRBV18	CASSINNEQFF
TRBJ1-2	TRBV27	CASSLTRDRLNYGYTF
TRBJ2-5	TRBV4-1	CASSQDGGSGSTETQYF
TRBJ2-3	TRBV5-1	CASSSGLAGGPGADTQYF
TRBJ2-1	TRBV13	CASSPTPDSYNEQFF
TRBJ2-3	TRBV3-1	CASSQGGLAGGTDTQYF
TRBJ2-1	TRBV6-5	CASRRQDRSYNEQFF
TRBJ2-7	TRBV9	CASSVGQKGYEQYF
TRBJ2-7	TRBV5-1	CASSRQAAYEQYF
TRBJ1-2	TRBV2	CASRTGTGLGYTF
TRBJ2-1	TRBV11-1	CASTAEPGGWSSGRAHYNEQFF
TRBJ2-7	TRBV10-1	CASSPGQGSDEQYF
TRBJ2-7	TRBV7-6	CASSFFTGTGRYEQYF
TRBJ2-5	TRBV20-1	CSARDGNSYNEQYF
TRBJ1-1	TRBV28	CASSLGTRLVGAFF
TRBJ2-1	TRBV11-2	CASSLAGGSARNEQFF
TRBJ2-1	TRBV20-1	CSAEERGQPTNEQFF
NA	TRBV4-2	CASSQLTINEQYF
TRBJ2-7	TRBV5-1	CTSSLGQAYEQYF
TRBJ1-4	TRBV10-3	CAISVRNRALGEKLFF
TRBJ2-3	TRBV7-2	CASSLVGGTSGRGDTQYF
TRBJ1-4	TRBV5-6	CASSPPPGQGQEKLFF